These 5 T cell receptor beta chains were sequenced from one sample in a study of T cell changes during pregnancy in multiple sclerosis. The table came from immunoSEQ multiplex PCR; TCRdb's copy has only in-frame clones and leaves some out. In the table there are about 60,000 clones, about nine tenths of which are singletons. The source material was peripheral blood, sampled in the first trimester of pregnancy. Receptors were obtained from a female donor with multiple sclerosis, enrolled in a pregnancy study.

V and J are TRBV2 and TRBJ2-7; TRBD1 matches 10 bases. The junction had 19 bases not matched to a gene; V was cut back by 3 bases and J by 2 bases. Germline CDR1 is SNHLY and CDR2 is FYNNEI. The CDR3 runs 20 residues. CDR3 region: CASSEGGTGARSSVPYEQYF. The CDR3 bases are TGTGCCAGCAGTGAGGGGGGGACAGGGGCTCGTTCTAGCGTACCCTACGAGCAGTACTTC.

This chain connects TRBV4-2 to TRBJ2-1; TRBD2 aligns across 14 bases. V gave up 4 bases and J gave up 5 bases; unmatched junction bases: 7. The CDR3 spans 17 residues. Germline-derived CDR1 and CDR2 are LGHNA and YNFKEQ. The CDR3 region has the DNA TGTGCCAGCAGCCCAAGACTAGCGGGAGGGGTAAACAATGAGCAGTTCTTC. Protein: CASSPRLAGGVNNEQFF.

V usage is TRBV5-5 and J usage is TRBJ2-1; 11 positions match TRBD2. Trimming cost V 4 bases and J 9 bases; bases outside gene matches: 9. There are 15 residues in the CDR3. CDR1 is SGHKS and CDR2 is YYEKEE in the germline V gene (reference sequence). CDR3 nucleotides: TGTGCCAGCAGCCTACTAGCGGGAGTTCAAGGTGAGCAGTTCTTC. It is translated as CASSLLAGVQGEQFF.

The genes are TRBV6-6 and TRBJ2-1, with a weak D call TRBD1 (6 bases). The germline CDR1 and CDR2 sequences are MNHNY and SVGAGI (reference sequence). The CDR3 covers 16 residues. V lost 5 bases to trimming and J lost 1 base, with 15 bases between them. The CDR3 protein is CASSRKGGVSYNEQFF. In nucleotides, the CDR3 is TGTGCCAGCAGTCGGAAAGGGGGTGTTTCCTACAATGAGCAGTTCTTC.

The V gene is TRBV9, the J gene TRBJ2-1; 8 bases map to TRBD2. Germline CDR1 reads SGDLS; CDR2 reads YYNGEE. CDR3 length equals 16 residues. Losses at the gene ends were 3 bases for V and 1 base for J; bases not matched to a gene: 6. The CDR3 protein is CASSDSGKGSYNEQFF. The CDR3, as DNA: TGTGCCAGCAGCGATAGCGGGAAGGGGTCCTACAATGAGCAGTTCTTC.